This T cell receptor beta chain originates from a study of blood T cell repertoires in COVID-19. On the study more broadly: Samples taken during acute and convalescent COVID-19 were collected in the United States, Italy and Spain.

While infection was still active, Seattle patients were enrolled and then followed longitudinally. Original processing methods: Reference gene primer amplification gave estimated nucleated cell counts. Assay: immunoSEQ multiplex PCR; the TCRdb copy retains only in-frame clones and omits some. That table furnishes V, J and clone size, whereas the DNA furnished D and trimming. The table records 200,000 to 250,000 clones, 84% of them present only once. Germline assignment: CDR1 MNHNY and CDR2 SVGAGI (reference sequence). Losses at the gene ends were 6 bases for V and 3 bases for J; bases not matched to a gene: 7. The CDR3 length is 14 residues. This clone was observed a single time.

Sequencing used peripheral blood. The source is a woman aged 80 or older with COVID-19, enrolled during active disease. The chain joins TRBV6-6 to TRBJ2-5, with 7 positions matching TRBD2. CDR3 region: CASRDWGGEETQYF. CDR3 DNA: TGTGCCAGCAGAGACTGGGGGGGGGAAGAGACCCAGTACTTC.